The next 4 T cell receptor beta chains were all read from a single sample in a study of blood T cells in healthy people across ages. The use of a sample-barcoded 5' primer and a J-beta primer mix characterized a second PCR of 7 to 11 cycles. TCRdb re-called the 5' RACE reads through MiXCR, storing one row per CDR3 protein. This repertoire shows 780,000 or so distinct CDR3 sequences, around three fifths found once; its top ten account for more than 25%. The sample comprised blood. These receptors were obtained from a middle-aged man in good health.

V and J are TRBV6-6 and TRBJ1-5; D is uncertain. Germline V gives CDR1 MNHNY, CDR2 SVGAGI (reference sequence). The V end lost 2 bases, the J end lost 5 bases, and 13 bases lay between the germline ends. The CDR3 is 15 residues long. This CDR3 reads CASSYPSAGYQPQHF. CDR3 in DNA: TGTGCCAGCAGTTACCCATCGGCGGGGTATCAGCCCCAGCATTTT.

The chain is built from TRBV5-1 and TRBJ2-1; 8 bases fit TRBD2. V was pared by 0 bases and J by 5 bases, with 10 bases of the junction left unmatched. The length of the CDR3 is 17 residues. Germline V gives CDR1 SGHRS, CDR2 YFSETQ. CDR3 nucleotide sequence: TGCGCCAGCAGCTTGGTGCTAGCGGGTTCAATCGACAATGAGCAGTTCTTC. Translated: CASSLVLAGSIDNEQFF.

V usage is TRBV3-1 and J usage is TRBJ1-6, with 8 bases aligning to TRBD1. This CDR3 has 15 amino acids. The trim removed 4 bases at V and 5 bases at J, leaving 4 bases unmatched. CDR1 is LGHDT, CDR2 YNNKEL, per germline (reference sequence). CDR3 nucleotides: TGTGCCAGCAGCCCAGCGGACAGGGATAATTCACCCCTCCACTTT. It translates to CASSPADRDNSPLHF.

The chain employs TRBV29-1 and TRBJ2-3; 7 nucleotides align to TRBD1. The length of the CDR3 is 13 residues. V lost 8 bases to trimming and J lost 0 bases; unmatched junction nucleotides: 5. Germline CDR1 and CDR2: SQVTM and ANQGSEA. The CDR3 DNA is TGCAGCCTCGGACAGGACAGCACAGATACGCAGTATTTT. This codes for CSLGQDSTDTQYF.